The 12 T cell receptor beta chains given below trace back to one sample, sequenced in a study of PD-1 blockade in classical Hodgkin lymphoma. Profiling relied on immunoSEQ multiplex PCR, and the TCRdb table lists in-frame clones only, not all of them. The sample has some 30,000 clones, over 60% seen once. Described time point: cycle 4 day 1 (C4D1), after about 6 weeks of nivolumab. Every patient relapsed after autologous stem cell transplantation, and brentuximab vedotin exposure varied. The source material was peripheral blood mononuclear cells (PBMCs), sampled before the fourth cycle of nivolumab. Source of these receptors: a human donor with classical Hodgkin lymphoma.

V is TRBV19 and J is TRBJ2-2; 7 nucleotides agree with TRBD2. CDR1 and CDR2 (germline): LNHDA, SQIVND (reference sequence). The ends lost 4 bases at V and 5 bases at J; junction bases unmatched: 7. CDR3 length: 15 residues. CDR3 protein: CASSRVGGPTGELFF. The CDR3 nucleotides are TGTGCCAGTAGTAGGGTGGGAGGGCCTACCGGGGAGCTGTTTTTT.

The chain has TRBV6-5 and TRBJ2-7; 8 positions agree with TRBD2. This CDR3 is 13 amino acids long. The trim removed 7 bases at V and 4 bases at J, leaving 6 bases unmatched. Per germline, CDR1 MNHEY and CDR2 SVGAGI. CDR3 amino acids: CASTPGGGYEQYF. CDR3 bases: TGTGCCAGCACTCCCGGCGGGGGGTACGAGCAGTACTTC.

This chain uses TRBV5-5 with TRBJ2-2; D ambiguous. Germline V gives CDR1 SGHKS, CDR2 YYEKEE (reference sequence). The length of the CDR3 is 14 residues. Deletions cut 1 base from V and 1 base from J, with 5 bases between. The CDR3 loop reads CASSLTVNTGELFF. The CDR3 region has the DNA TGTGCCAGCAGCTTGACAGTGAACACCGGGGAGCTGTTTTTT.

The gene calls are TRBV4-2 and TRBJ2-3, with 9 bases matching TRBD2. The V gene's germline CDR1 is LGHNA and CDR2 YNFKEQ. Unmatched junction bases numbered 11, after V lost 0 bases and J lost 1 base. The CDR3 is 19 amino acids. CDR3 coding DNA: TGTGCCAGCAGCCAAGATCTGGGGAGGCGGGAGGGCCGCACAGATACGCAGTATTTT. Amino acid sequence: CASSQDLGRREGRTDTQYF.

J is TRBJ1-1 and V is TRBV2; D is possibly TRBD1 (5 bases). Trimming removed 6 bases at V and 4 bases at J, with 18 bases between. In germline, CDR1 is SNHLY, CDR2 FYNNEI. The CDR3 has 15 residues. CDR3 protein: CASSPLTQGRTEAFF. The CDR3 bases are TGTGCCAGCAGCCCGCTAACTCAGGGTCGCACTGAAGCTTTCTTT.

This chain joins TRBV7-9 and TRBJ2-7, with TRBD1 matching over 7 bases. Germline CDR1 and CDR2: SEHNR and FQNEAQ (reference sequence). With 4 bases clipped from V and 1 base from J, the junction kept 10 bases outside the gene matches. The CDR3 consists of 16 residues. CDR3 in DNA: TGTGCCAGCAGCTCGAGATCCGGGACAGATTCCTACGAGCAGTACTTC. As protein: CASSSRSGTDSYEQYF. Together with reference TRBV7-9 and TRBJ2-7, the CDR3 gives the full variable domain: DTGVSQNPRHKITKRGQNVTFRCDPISEHNRLYWYRQTLGQGPEFLTYFQNEAQLEKSRLLSDRFSAERPKGSFSTLEIQRTEQGDSAMYLCASSSRSGTDSYEQYFGPGTRLTVT.

The V call is TRBV9, the J call TRBJ1-6; D is unresolved. Germline V gene sequence: CDR1 SGDLS, CDR2 YYNGEE. The CDR3 is 15 residues long. The V gene lost 1 base and the J gene lost 4 bases, with 9 bases spanning the gap. The CDR3 bases are TGTGCCAGCAGCGTAAATTTAGATTATAATTCACCCCTCCACTTT. Its translation is CASSVNLDYNSPLHF.

The gene calls are TRBV2 and TRBJ1-3, with D unresolved. This CDR3 contains 14 residues. Trimming stripped 2 bases from V and 0 bases from J, with 5 bases between. CDR1 SNHLY and CDR2 FYNNEI come from the germline V gene. The CDR3 nucleotides are TGTGCCAGCAGTGAAAACTTCTCTGGAAACACCATATATTTT. As protein: CASSENFSGNTIYF.

This chain joins TRBV27 and TRBJ1-2; 10 nucleotides agree with TRBD1. Germline CDR1 is MNHEY and CDR2 is SMNVEV (reference sequence). This CDR3 comprises 16 residues. V was pared by 2 bases and J by 4 bases, with 7 bases of the junction left unmatched. The CDR3 here is CASSLKTGGSSYGYTF. CDR3 nucleotide sequence: TGTGCCAGCAGTTTAAAGACAGGGGGCTCTTCCTATGGCTACACCTTC.

This clone was detected once. This chain uses TRBV27 with TRBJ2-3; the D is unclear. Germline loops: CDR1 MNHEY, CDR2 SMNVEV (reference sequence). This CDR3 contains 14 residues. The V end was cut by 2 bases, the J end by 2 bases, with 8 bases between. The CDR3 DNA sequence: TGTGCCAGCAGTTTACGGCAGGACACAGATACGCAGTATTTT. It yields the protein CASSLRQDTDTQYF.

The chain recombines TRBV9 with TRBJ2-3; D is ambiguous. Germline V gives CDR1 SGDLS, CDR2 YYNGEE. The CDR3 consists of 17 residues. V shed 4 bases and J shed 2 bases, with 20 bases lying between them. CDR3 DNA: TGTGCCAGCAGCCCCCACTCCCGCAGGCTGATCACAGATACGCAGTATTTT. Encoded protein: CASSPHSRRLITDTQYF.

The chain links TRBV2 to TRBJ1-2; D is unresolved. Per the germline V gene, CDR1 is SNHLY and CDR2 is FYNNEI. The V and J ends lost 3 bases and 5 bases respectively, with 10 bases between them. CDR3 length equals 13 residues. CDR3 in DNA: TGTGCCAGCAGTGAGGCGGCATTTTATGGCTACACCTTC. This gives the protein CASSEAAFYGYTF.